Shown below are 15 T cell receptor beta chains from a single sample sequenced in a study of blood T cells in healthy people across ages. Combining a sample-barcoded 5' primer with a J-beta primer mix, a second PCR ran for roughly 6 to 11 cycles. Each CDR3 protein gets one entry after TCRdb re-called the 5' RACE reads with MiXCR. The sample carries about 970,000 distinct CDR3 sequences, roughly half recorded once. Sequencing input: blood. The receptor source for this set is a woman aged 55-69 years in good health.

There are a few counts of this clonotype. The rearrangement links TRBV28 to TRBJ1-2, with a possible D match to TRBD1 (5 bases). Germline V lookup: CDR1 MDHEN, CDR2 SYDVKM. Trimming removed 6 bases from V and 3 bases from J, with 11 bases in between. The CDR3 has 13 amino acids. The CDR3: CASRLGQDYGYTF. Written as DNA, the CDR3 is TGTGCCAGCAGACTAGGACAAGACTATGGCTACACCTTC.

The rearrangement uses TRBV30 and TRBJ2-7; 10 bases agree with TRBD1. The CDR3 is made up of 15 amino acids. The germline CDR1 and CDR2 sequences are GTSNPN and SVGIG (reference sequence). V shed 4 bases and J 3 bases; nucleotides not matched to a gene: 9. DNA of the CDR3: TGTGCCTGGACCCTAGACAGGGGGCTGCTCTACGAGCAGTACTTC. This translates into CAWTLDRGLLYEQYF.

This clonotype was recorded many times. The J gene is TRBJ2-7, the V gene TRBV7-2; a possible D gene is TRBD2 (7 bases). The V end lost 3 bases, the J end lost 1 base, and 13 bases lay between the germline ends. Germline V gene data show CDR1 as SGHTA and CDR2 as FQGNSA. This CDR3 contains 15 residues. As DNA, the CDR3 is TGTGCCAGCAGCTTGGAAGGGGGGGTTTCCTACGAGCAGTACTTC. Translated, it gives CASSLEGGVSYEQYF.

The CDR3 loop reads CASSPTGPGVQPQHF. CDR3 DNA: TGTGCCAGCAGCCCAACAGGACCGGGGGTTCAGCCCCAGCATTTT. The rearrangement uses TRBV3-1 and TRBJ1-5; D might be TRBD1 (5 bases). Trimming cost V 4 bases and J 6 bases, with 16 bases left between them. The CDR3 is 15 residues long. CDR1 LGHDT and CDR2 YNNKEL come from the germline V gene (reference sequence).

The CDR3 loop reads CASSLALLAGGSYEQYF. The CDR3 nucleotides are TGCGCCAGCAGCTTGGCCCTACTAGCGGGAGGCTCCTACGAGCAGTACTTC. The V gene is TRBV5-1, the J gene TRBJ2-7; 12 bases are shared with TRBD2. The CDR3 length is 17 residues. The V gene end was trimmed by 0 bases and the J gene end by 0 bases; junction bases not matched to a gene: 4. The germline V gene has CDR1 SGHRS and CDR2 YFSETQ.

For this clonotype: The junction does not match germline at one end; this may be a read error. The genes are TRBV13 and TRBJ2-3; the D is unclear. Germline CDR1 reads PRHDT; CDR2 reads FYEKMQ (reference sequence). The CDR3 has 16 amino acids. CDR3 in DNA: TGTGCCAACAGCTTAACGCTGAACCCCAGCACAGATACGCAGTATTTT. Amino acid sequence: CANSLTLNPSTDTQYF.

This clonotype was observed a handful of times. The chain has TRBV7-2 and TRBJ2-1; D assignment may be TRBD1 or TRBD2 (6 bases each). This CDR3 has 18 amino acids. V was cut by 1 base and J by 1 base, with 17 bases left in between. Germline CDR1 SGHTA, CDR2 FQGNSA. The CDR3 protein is CASSLGGWGRGSYNEQFF. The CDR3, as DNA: TGTGCCAGCAGCTTAGGGGGTTGGGGGCGGGGATCCTACAATGAGCAGTTCTTC.

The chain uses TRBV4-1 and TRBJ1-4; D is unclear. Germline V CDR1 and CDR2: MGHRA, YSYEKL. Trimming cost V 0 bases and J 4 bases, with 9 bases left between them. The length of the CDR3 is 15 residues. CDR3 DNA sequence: TGCGCCAGCAGCCAAGATCGAGGGTTTAATGAAAAACTGTTTTTT. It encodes CASSQDRGFNEKLFF.

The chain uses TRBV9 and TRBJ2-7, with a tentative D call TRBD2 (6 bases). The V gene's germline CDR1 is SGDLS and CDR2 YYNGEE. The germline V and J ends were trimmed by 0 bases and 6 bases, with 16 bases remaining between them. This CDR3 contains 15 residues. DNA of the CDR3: TGTGCCAGCAGCGTAGATGAGGGAGGATCTTTCGAGCAGTACTTC. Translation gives CASSVDEGGSFEQYF.

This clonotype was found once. The CDR3 loop is CASSVGRDRATNEKLFF. The CDR3 nucleotides read TGTGCCAGCAGCGTAGGGAGGGATCGGGCAACTAATGAAAAACTGTTTTTT. The rearrangement links TRBV9 to TRBJ1-4; D ambiguous. The CDR3 consists of 17 residues. The V gene lost 0 bases and the J gene lost 0 bases, with 12 bases spanning the gap. CDR1 and CDR2 (germline): SGDLS, YYNGEE.

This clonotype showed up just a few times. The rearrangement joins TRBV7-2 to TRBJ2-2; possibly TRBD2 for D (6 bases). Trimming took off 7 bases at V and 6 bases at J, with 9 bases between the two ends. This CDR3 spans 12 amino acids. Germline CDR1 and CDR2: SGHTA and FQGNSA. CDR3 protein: CASKGRSGELFF. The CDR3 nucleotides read TGTGCCAGCAAGGGGAGGTCCGGGGAGCTGTTTTTT.

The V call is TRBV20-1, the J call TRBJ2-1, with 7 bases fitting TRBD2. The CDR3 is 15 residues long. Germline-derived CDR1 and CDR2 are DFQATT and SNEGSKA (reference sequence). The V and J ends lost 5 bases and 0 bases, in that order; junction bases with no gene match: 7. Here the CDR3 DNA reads TGCAGTGCTCGGGCCGGCGGGAGCTCCTACAATGAGCAGTTCTTC. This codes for CSARAGGSSYNEQFF.

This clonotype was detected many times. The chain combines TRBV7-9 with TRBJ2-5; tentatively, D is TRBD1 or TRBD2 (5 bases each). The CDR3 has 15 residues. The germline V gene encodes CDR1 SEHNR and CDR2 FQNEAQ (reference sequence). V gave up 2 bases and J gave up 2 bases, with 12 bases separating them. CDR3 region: CASSLRGTLQETQYF. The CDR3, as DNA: TGTGCCAGCAGCTTACGTGGGACGCTACAAGAGACCCAGTACTTC.

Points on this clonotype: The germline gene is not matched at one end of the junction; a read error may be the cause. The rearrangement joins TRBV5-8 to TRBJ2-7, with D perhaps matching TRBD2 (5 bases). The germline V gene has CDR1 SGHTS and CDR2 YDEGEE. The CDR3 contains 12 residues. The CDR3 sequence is CASTLSGYEQYF. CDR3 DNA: TGTGCCAGCACCTTGAGCGGTTACGAGCAGTACTTC.

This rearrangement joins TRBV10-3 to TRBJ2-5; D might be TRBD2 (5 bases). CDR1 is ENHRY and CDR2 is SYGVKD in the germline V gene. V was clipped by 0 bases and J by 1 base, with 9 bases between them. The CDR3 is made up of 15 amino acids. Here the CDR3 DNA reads TGTGCCATCAGTGAGTCGATTGGAGGCCAAGAGACCCAGTACTTC. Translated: CAISESIGGQETQYF.